One sample yielded the 7 T cell receptor beta chains listed below, sequenced in a study of T cell repertoires in cytomegalovirus infection. Via MiXCR, TCRdb re-called the reads, giving one row per CDR3 protein. The sample has hundreds of thousands of distinct CDR3 sequences; roughly 26% are singletons. Sequencing was done on a sample of CD8+ T cells from PBMCs. The receptors were sampled from a human donor in good health (CMV status not recorded). Some clones in this sample may be carry-over from other donors' samples.

This chain links TRBV20-1 with TRBJ2-2, with D possibly being TRBD2 (7 bases). Trimming pared 8 bases from V and 5 bases from J, leaving 12 bases between. The germline V gene has CDR1 DFQATT and CDR2 SNEGSKA (reference sequence). The CDR3 is 12 amino acids. The CDR3 region has the DNA TGCAGTACTCGGGGGGCGACCGGGGAGCTGTTTTTT. Translated, it gives CSTRGATGELFF.

J is TRBJ1-5 and V is TRBV6-2 or TRBV6-3; TRBD1 is a possible D gene (6 bases). The V end lost 5 bases, the J end lost 1 base, and 12 bases lay between the germline ends. CDR3 length equals 15 residues. The germline V gene has CDR1 MNHEY and CDR2 SVGEGT. The CDR3 nucleotides read TGTGCCAGCAGTACGCCCACAGGGAGCAATCAGCCCCAGCATTTT. This codes for CASSTPTGSNQPQHF.

This clonotype has ten or more counts. The chain employs TRBV7-8 and TRBJ2-7; 11 positions agree with TRBD2. The germline gives CDR1 SGHVS, CDR2 FQNEAQ. V was clipped by 1 base and J by 3 bases; unmatched bases: 11. The CDR3 length is 18 residues. CDR3 in amino acids: CASSLVSSLAGVHYEQYV. DNA for the CDR3: TGTGCCAGCAGCTTAGTTTCTTCACTAGCGGGGGTTCACTACGAGCAGTACGTC.

This chain uses TRBV2 with TRBJ1-4; D ambiguous. This CDR3 has 14 amino acids. Germline values: CDR1 SNHLY, CDR2 FYNNEI. Trimming took off 2 bases at V and 12 bases at J, with 16 bases between the two ends. In nucleotides, the CDR3 is TGTGCCAGCAGTGAATGGCCCTTAGAAGGAGAACTGTTTTTT. Translating it yields CASSEWPLEGELFF.

The gene calls are TRBV6-1 and TRBJ2-3; D unresolved. Germline V CDR1 and CDR2: MNHNS, SASEGT. There are 12 residues in the CDR3. V was trimmed by 6 bases and J by 4 bases, leaving 8 bases between them. CDR3 in DNA: TGTGCCAGCAGCGACGCAGCAGATACGCAGTATTTT. This codes for CASSDAADTQYF.

This clonotype has only a few counts. V usage is TRBV4-1 and J usage is TRBJ1-2; no clear D gene. The CDR3 has 12 amino acids. The germline gives CDR1 MGHRA, CDR2 YSYEKL. Trimming took off 1 base at V and 8 bases at J, with 8 bases between the two ends. The DNA for the CDR3 is TGCGCCAGCAGCCAAGGCGGGTCCGGCTACACCTTC. As protein: CASSQGGSGYTF.

The rearrangement links TRBV20-1 to TRBJ2-2, with 8 bases identical to TRBD2. Germline CDR1 reads DFQATT; CDR2 reads SNEGSKA (reference sequence). This CDR3 region has 12 residues. V was clipped by 6 bases and J by 6 bases; unmatched bases: 3. CDR3: CSAPGGAGELFF. For the CDR3, the DNA is TGCAGTGCCCCGGGGGGGGCCGGGGAGCTGTTTTTT.